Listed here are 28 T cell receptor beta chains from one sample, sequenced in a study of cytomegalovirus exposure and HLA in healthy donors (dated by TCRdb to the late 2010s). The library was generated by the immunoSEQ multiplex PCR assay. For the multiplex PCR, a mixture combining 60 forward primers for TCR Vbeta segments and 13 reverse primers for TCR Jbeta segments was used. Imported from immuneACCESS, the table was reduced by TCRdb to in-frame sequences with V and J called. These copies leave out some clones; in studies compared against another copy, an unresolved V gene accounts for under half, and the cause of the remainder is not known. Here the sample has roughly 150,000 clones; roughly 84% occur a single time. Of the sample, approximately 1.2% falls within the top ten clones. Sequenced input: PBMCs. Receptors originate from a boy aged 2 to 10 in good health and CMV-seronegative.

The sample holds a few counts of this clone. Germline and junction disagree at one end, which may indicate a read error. CDR3 in amino acids: CASSPLGGAANTGELFF. CDR3 DNA sequence: TGTGCTAGCAGCCCGTTGGGAGGGGCAGCGAACACCGGGGAGCTGTTTTTT. The chain joins TRBV7-7 to TRBJ2-2; 7 nucleotides line up with TRBD2. The CDR3 has 17 residues. In germline, CDR1 is SSHAT, CDR2 FNYEAQ (reference sequence).

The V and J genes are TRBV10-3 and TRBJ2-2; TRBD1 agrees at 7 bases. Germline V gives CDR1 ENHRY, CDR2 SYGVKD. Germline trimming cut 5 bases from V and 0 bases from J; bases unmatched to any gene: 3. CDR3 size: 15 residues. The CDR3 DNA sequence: TGTGCCATCAGTAGGGACAGATCGAACACCGGGGAGCTGTTTTTT. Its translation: CAISRDRSNTGELFF.

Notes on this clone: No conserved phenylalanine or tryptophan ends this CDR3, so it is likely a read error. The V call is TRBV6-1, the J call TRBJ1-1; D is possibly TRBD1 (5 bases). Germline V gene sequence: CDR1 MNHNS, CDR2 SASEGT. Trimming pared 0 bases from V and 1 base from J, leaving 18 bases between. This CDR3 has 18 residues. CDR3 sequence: CASSEALGEGRKNTEAFL. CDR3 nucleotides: TGTGCCAGCAGTGAAGCGCTTGGGGAGGGGCGGAAGAACACTGAAGCTTTCCTT.

The CDR3 here is CASSLRGPINEQFF. CDR3 in DNA: TGTGCCAGCAGCTTAAGAGGGCCCATCAATGAGCAGTTCTTC. This chain uses TRBV7-2 with TRBJ2-1, with D perhaps matching TRBD2 (5 bases). Germline lookup yields CDR1 SGHTA and CDR2 FQGNSA. The CDR3 loop spans 14 amino acids. Trimming removed 2 bases at V and 6 bases at J, with 11 bases between.

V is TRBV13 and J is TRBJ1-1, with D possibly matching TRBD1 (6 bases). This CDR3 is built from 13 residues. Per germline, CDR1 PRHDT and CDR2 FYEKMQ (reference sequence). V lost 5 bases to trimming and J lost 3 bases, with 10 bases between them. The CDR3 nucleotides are TGTGCCAGCAGCGTCGGGACATACACTGAAGCTTTCTTT. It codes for CASSVGTYTEAFF.

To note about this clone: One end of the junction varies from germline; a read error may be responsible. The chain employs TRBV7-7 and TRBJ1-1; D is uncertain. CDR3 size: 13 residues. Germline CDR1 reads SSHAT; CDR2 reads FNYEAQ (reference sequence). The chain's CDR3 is CASSRQENTEAFF. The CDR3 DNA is TGTGCTAGCAGCCGACAAGAGAACACTGAAGCTTTCTTT.

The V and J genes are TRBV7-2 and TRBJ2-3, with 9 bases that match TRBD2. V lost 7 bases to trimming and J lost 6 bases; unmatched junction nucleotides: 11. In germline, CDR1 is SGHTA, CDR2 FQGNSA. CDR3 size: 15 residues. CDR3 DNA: TGTGCCAGCACACAGGGCGGGAGGGCCAAGGATACGCAGTATTTT. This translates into CASTQGGRAKDTQYF.

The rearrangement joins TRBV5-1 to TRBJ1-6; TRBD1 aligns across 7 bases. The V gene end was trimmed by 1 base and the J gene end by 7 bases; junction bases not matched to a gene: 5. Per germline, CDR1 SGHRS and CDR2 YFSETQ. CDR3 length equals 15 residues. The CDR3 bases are TGCGCCAGCAGCTTGAAGGACAGGTTGAATTCACCCCTCCACTTT. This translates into CASSLKDRLNSPLHF.

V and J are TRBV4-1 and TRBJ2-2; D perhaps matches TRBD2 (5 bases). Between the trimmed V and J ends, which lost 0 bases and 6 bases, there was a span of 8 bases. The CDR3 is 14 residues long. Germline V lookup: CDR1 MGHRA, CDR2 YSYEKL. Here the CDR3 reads CASSQESAAGELFF. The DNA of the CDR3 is TGCGCCAGCAGCCAAGAGTCAGCGGCCGGGGAGCTGTTTTTT.

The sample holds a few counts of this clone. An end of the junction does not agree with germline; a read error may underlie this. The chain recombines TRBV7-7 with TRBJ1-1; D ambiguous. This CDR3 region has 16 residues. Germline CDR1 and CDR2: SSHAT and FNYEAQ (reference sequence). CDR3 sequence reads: CASSLPLPGGLTEAFF. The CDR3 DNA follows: TGTGCTAGCAGTCTCCCCCTTCCGGGCGGGTTGACTGAAGCTTTCTTT.

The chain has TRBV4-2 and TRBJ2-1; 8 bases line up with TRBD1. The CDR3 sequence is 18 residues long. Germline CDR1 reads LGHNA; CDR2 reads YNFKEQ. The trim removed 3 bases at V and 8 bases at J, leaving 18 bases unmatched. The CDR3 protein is CASSQATRTGRRRDEQFF. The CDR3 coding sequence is TGTGCCAGCAGCCAGGCCACCAGGACAGGGCGACGTAGGGATGAGCAGTTCTTC.

The CDR3 region has the DNA TGTGCCAGCAGCCAAGTTGGCGCTAGCCTTTACGAGCAGTACTTC. It codes for CASSQVGASLYEQYF. The chain couples TRBV4-2 to TRBJ2-7; tentative D call: TRBD2 (5 bases). Trimming shortened V by 1 base and J by 4 bases, and 14 bases separated the two germline ends. The CDR3 runs 15 residues. Germline loops: CDR1 LGHNA, CDR2 YNFKEQ.

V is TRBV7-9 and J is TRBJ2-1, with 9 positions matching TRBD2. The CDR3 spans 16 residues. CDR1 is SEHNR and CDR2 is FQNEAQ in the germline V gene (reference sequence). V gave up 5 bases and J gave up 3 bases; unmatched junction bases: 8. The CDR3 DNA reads TGTGCCAGCAGCCCCCTACGCGGGGGGGTCTACAATGAGCAGTTCTTC. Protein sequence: CASSPLRGGVYNEQFF.

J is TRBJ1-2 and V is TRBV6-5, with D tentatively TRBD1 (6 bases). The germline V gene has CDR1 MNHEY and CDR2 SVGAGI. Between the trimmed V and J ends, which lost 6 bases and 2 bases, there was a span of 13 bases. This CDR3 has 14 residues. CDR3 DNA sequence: TGTGCCAGCAGGGACGGGGACAAGAACTATGGCTACACCTTC. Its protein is CASRDGDKNYGYTF.

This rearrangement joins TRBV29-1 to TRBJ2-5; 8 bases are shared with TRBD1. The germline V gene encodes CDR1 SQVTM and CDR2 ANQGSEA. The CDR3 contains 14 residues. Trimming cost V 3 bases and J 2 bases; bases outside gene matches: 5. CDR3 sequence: CSVDSWTGQETQYF. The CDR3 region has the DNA TGCAGCGTTGACTCCTGGACAGGGCAAGAGACCCAGTACTTC.

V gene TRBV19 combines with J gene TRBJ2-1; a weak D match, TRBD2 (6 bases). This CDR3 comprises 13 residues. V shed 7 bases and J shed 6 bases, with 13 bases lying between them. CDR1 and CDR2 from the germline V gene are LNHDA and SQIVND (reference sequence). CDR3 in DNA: TGTGCCAGTAATGTGGGGGGAAGCAATGAGCAGTTCTTC. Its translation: CASNVGGSNEQFF. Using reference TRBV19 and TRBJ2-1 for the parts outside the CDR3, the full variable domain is DGGITQSPKYLFRKEGQNVTLSCEQNLNHDAMYWYRQDPGQGLRLIYYSQIVNDFQKGDIAEGYSVSREKKESFPLTVTSAQKNPTAFYLCASNVGGSNEQFFGPGTRLTVL.

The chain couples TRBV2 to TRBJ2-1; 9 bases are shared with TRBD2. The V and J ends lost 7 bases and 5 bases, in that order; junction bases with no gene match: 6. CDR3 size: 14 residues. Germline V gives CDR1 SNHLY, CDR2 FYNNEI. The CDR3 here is CASIRSSGDNEQFF. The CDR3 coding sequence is TGTGCCAGCATCAGGTCTAGCGGGGACAATGAGCAGTTCTTC.

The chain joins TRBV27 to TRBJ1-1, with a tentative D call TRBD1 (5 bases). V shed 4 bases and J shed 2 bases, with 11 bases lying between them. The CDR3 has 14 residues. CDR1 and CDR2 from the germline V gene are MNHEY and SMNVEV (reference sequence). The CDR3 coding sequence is TGTGCCAGCAGTTCGGCGGGACGTAACACTGAAGCTTTCTTT. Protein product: CASSSAGRNTEAFF.

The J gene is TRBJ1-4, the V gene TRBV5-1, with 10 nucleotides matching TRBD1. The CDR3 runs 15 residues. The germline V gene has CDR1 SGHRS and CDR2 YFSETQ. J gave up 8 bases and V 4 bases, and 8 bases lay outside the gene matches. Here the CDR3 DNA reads TGCGCCAGCAGCAGAACTGGGACAGGGGACGAAAAACTGTTTTTT. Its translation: CASSRTGTGDEKLFF.

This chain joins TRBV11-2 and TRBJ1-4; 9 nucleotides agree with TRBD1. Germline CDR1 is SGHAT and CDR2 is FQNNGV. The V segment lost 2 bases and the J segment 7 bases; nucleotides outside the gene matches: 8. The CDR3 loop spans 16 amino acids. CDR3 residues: CASSLSGGQGLEKLFF. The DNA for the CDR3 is TGTGCCAGCAGCTTATCAGGGGGACAGGGACTTGAAAAACTGTTTTTT.

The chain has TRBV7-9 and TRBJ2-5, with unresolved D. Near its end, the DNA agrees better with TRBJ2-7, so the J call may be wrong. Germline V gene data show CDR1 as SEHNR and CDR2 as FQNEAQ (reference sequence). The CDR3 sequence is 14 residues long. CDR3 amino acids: CASSLGASTYEQYF. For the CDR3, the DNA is TGTGCCAGCAGCTTAGGAGCTTCCACCTACGAGCAGTACTTC.

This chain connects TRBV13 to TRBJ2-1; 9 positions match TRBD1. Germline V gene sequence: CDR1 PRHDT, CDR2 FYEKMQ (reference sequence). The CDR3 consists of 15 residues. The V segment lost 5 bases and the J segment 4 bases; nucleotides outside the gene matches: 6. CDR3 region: CASSRTGEFYNEQFF. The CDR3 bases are TGTGCCAGCAGCCGGACAGGGGAGTTTTACAATGAGCAGTTCTTC.

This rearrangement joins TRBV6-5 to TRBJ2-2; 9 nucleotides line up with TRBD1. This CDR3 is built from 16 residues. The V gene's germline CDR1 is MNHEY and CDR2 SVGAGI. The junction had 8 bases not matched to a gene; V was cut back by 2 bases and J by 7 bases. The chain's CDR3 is CASSYPGTGYYGELFF. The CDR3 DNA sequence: TGTGCCAGCAGTTACCCCGGGACAGGGTATTACGGGGAGCTGTTTTTT.

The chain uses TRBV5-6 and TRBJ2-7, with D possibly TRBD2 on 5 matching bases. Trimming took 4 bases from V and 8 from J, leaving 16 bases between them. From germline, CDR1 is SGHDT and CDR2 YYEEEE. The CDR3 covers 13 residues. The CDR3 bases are TGTGCCAGCAGCAATCCTAGAGGAGGCCAGCAGTACGTC. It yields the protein CASSNPRGGQQYV.

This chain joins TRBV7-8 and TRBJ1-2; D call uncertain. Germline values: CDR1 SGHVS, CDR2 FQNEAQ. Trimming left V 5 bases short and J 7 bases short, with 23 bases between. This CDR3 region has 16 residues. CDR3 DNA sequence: TGTGCCAGCAGCCGGGCGGAGGACCTCTTTTCTGTTGGCTACACCTTC. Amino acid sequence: CASSRAEDLFSVGYTF.

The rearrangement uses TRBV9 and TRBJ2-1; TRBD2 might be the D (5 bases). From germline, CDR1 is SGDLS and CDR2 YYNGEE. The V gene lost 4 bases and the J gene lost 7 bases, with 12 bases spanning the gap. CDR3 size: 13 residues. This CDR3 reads CASSPSGRNEQFF. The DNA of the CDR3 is TGTGCCAGCAGCCCCAGTGGGAGAAATGAGCAGTTCTTC.

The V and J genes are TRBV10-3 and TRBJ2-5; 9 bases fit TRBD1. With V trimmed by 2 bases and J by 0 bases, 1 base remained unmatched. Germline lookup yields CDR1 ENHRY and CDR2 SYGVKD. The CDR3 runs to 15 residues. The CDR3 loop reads CAISEGQGYQETQYF. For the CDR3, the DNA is TGTGCCATCAGTGAGGGACAGGGGTACCAAGAGACCCAGTACTTC.

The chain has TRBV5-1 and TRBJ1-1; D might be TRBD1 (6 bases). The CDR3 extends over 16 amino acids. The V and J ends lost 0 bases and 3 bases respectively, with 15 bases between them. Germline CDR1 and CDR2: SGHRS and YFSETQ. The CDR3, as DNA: TGCGCCAGCAGCTTGGGTTCGCCCAGGACAGACACTGAAGCTTTCTTT. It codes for CASSLGSPRTDTEAFF.